This T cell receptor beta chain was recovered during a study of cytomegalovirus exposure and HLA in healthy donors. Whole-study context: 81% of roughly 400 genotyped donors fell in the Caucasian-associated ancestry cluster.

Study outcomes and limitations: CMV serostatus was the only recorded immune exposure for donors. It was about 150 TCR beta chains that were listed as cytomegalovirus-associated.

With regard to this clone: As yet, its antigen is unknown.

PCR involved 60 Vbeta and 13 Jbeta primers. Clones were read by immunoSEQ multiplex PCR, and TCRdb kept only the in-frame ones, dropping some. This table has roughly 120,000 clones, approximately 61% appearing once. Germline CDR1 and CDR2: MDHEN and SYDVKM. The CDR3 spans 15 residues. Unmatched junction bases numbered 6, after V lost 3 bases and J lost 1 base. This chain uses TRBV28 with TRBJ2-7; 7 bases match TRBD1. The TCR comes from a man in his thirties or forties in good health and CMV-seropositive. Sample: PBMCs. In nucleotides, the CDR3 is TGTGCCAGCAGTTTCTTCGGGACAGTGTCCTACGAGCAGTACTTC. Encoded protein: CASSFFGTVSYEQYF.